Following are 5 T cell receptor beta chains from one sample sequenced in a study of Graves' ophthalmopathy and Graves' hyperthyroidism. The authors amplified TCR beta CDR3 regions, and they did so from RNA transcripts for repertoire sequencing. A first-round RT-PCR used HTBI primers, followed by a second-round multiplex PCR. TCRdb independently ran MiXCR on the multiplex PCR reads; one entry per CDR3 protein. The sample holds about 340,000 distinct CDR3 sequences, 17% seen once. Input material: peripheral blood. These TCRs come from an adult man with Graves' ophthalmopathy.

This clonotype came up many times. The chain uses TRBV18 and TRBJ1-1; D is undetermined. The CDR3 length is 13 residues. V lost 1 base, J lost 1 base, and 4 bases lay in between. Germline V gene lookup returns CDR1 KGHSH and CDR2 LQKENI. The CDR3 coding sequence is TGTGCCAGCTCACCACAGCAGAACACTGAAGCTTTCTTT. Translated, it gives CASSPQQNTEAFF.

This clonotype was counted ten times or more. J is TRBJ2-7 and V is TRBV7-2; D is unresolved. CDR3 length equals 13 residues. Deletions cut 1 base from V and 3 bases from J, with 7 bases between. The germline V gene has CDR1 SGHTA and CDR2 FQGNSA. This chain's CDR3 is CASSLVGDYEQYF. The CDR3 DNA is TGTGCCAGCAGCTTAGTTGGGGACTACGAGCAGTACTTC.

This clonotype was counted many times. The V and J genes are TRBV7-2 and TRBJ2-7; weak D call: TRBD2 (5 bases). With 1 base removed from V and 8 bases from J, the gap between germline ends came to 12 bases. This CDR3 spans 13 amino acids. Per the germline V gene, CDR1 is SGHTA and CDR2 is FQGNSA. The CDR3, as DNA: TGTGCCAGCAGCTTAGAACTGACTACGAAGCAGTACTTC. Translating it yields CASSLELTTKQYF.

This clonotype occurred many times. The DNA for the CDR3 is TGTGCCAGCAGTGAGACAGGGGCCACTTACGAGCAGTACTTC. Translating gives CASSETGATYEQYF. This rearrangement joins TRBV6-2 or TRBV6-3 to TRBJ2-7, with 8 bases identical to TRBD1. The CDR3 is 14 residues long. Trimming at V came to 5 bases and at J to 4 bases, leaving 7 bases not matched to a gene. Looked up from germline, CDR1 is MNHEY and CDR2 is SVGEGT.

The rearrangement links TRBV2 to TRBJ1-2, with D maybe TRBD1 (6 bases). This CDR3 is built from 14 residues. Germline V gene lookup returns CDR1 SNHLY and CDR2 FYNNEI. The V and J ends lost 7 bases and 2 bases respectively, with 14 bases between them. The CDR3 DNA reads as TGTGCCAGCAAAGAGCAGGGGACCAACTATGGCTACACCTTC. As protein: CASKEQGTNYGYTF. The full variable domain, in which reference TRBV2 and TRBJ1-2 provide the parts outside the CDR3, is EPEVTQTPSHQVTQMGQEVILRCVPISNHLYFYWYRQILGQKVEFLVSFYNNEISEKSEIFDDQFSVERPDGSNFTLKIRSTKLEDSAMYFCASKEQGTNYGYTFGSGTRLTVV.